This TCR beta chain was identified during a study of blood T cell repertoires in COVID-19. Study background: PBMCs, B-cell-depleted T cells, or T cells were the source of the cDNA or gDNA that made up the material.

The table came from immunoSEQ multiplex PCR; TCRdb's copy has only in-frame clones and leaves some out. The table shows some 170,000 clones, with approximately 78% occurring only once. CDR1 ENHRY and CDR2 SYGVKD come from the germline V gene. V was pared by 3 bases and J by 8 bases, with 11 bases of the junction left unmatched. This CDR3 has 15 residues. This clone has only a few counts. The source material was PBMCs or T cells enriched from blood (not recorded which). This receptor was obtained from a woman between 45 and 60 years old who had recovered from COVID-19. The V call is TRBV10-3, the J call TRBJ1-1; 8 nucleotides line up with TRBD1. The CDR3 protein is CAISDRDRRHGEAFF. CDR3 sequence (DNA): TGTGCCATCAGTGATAGGGACAGGCGCCACGGGGAAGCTTTCTTT.